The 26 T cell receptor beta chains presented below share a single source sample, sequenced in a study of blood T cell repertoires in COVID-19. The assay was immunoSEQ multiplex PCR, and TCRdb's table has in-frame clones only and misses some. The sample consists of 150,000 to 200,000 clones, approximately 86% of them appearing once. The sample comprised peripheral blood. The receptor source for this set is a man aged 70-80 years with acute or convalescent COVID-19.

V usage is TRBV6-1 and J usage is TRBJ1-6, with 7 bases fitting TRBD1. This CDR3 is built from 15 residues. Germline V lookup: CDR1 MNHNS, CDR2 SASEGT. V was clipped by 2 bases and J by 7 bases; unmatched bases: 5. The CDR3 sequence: CASSEQGQINSPLHF. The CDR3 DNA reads TGTGCCAGCAGTGAACAGGGACAGATCAATTCACCCCTCCACTTT.

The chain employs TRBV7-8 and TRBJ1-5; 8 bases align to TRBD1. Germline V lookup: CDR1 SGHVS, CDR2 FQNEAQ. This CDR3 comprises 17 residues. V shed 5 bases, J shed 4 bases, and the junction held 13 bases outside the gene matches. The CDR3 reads CASSLFPPRQGNQPQHF. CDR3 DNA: TGTGCCAGCAGCCTCTTCCCCCCCCGACAGGGGAATCAGCCCCAGCATTTT.

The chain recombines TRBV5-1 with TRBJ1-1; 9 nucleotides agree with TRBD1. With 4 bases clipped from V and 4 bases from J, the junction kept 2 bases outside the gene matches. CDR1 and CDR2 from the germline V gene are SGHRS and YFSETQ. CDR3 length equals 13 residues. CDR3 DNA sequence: TGCGCCAGCAGCCGACAGGGGGGCACTGAAGCTTTCTTT. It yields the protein CASSRQGGTEAFF.

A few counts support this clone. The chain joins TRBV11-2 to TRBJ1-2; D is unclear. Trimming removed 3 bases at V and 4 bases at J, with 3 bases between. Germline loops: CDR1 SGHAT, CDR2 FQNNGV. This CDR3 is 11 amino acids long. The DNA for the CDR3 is TGTGCCAGCAGCTTTCGCTATGGCTACACCTTC. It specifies CASSFRYGYTF.

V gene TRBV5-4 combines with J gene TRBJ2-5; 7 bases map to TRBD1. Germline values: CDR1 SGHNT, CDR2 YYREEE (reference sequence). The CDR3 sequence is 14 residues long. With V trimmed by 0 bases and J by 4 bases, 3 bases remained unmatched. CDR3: CASSLGGGLETQYF. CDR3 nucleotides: TGTGCCAGCAGCTTGGGAGGGGGCTTAGAGACCCAGTACTTC.

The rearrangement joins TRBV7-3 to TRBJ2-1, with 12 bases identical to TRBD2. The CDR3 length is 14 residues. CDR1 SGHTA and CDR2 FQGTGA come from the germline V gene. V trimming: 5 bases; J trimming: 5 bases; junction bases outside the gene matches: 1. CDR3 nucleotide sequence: TGTGCCAGCAGCCCTAGCGGGAGGGACAATGAGCAGTTCTTC. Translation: CASSPSGRDNEQFF.

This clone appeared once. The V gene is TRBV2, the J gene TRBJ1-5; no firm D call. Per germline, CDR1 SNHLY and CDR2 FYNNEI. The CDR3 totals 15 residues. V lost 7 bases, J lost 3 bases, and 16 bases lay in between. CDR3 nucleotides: TGTGCCAGCACCCCCGAGGAGGAAGTCAATCAGCCCCAGCATTTT. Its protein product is CASTPEEEVNQPQHF.

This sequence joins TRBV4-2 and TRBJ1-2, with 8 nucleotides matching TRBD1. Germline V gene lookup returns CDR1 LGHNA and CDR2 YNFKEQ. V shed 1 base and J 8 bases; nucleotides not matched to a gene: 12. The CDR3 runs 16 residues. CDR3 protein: CASSQVGGQGAWGYTF. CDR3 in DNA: TGTGCCAGCAGCCAAGTAGGTGGCCAGGGGGCTTGGGGCTACACCTTC.

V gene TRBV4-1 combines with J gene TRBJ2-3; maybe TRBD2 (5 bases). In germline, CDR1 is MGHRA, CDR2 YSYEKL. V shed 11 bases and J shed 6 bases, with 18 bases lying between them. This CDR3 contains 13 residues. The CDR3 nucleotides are TGCGCCGGATCAGCGGCCTCCTATGATACGCAGTATTTT. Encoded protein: CAGSAASYDTQYF.

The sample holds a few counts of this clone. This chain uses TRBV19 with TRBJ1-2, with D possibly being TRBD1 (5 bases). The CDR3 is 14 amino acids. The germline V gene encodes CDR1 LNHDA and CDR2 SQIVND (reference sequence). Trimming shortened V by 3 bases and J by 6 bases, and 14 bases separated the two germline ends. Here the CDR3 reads CASSIHRSLDGYTF. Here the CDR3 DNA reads TGTGCCAGTAGTATCCACAGGTCCCTCGATGGCTACACCTTC. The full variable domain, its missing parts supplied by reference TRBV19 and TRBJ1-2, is DGGITQSPKYLFRKEGQNVTLSCEQNLNHDAMYWYRQDPGQGLRLIYYSQIVNDFQKGDIAEGYSVSREKKESFPLTVTSAQKNPTAFYLCASSIHRSLDGYTFGSGTRLTVV.

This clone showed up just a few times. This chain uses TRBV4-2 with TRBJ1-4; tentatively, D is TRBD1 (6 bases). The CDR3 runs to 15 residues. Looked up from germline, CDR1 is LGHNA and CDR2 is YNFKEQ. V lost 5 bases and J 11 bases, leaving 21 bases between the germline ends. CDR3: CASSGGALLAGKLFF. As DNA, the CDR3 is TGTGCCAGCAGCGGGGGGGCACTACTGGCAGGGAAACTGTTTTTT.

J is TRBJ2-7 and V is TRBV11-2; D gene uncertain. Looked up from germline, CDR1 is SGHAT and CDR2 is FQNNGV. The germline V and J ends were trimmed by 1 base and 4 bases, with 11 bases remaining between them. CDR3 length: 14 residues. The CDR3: CASSLVGPSYEQYF. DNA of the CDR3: TGTGCCAGCAGCTTAGTTGGCCCATCTTACGAGCAGTACTTC.

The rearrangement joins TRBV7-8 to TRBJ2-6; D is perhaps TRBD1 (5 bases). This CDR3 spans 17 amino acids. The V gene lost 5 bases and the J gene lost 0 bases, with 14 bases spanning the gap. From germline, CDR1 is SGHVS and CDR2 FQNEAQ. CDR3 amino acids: CASSLRQLNSGANVLTF. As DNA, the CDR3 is TGTGCCAGCAGCCTTCGACAGCTGAACTCTGGGGCCAACGTCCTGACTTTC. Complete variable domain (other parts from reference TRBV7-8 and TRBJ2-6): GAGVSQSPRYKVAKRGQDVALRCDPISGHVSLFWYQQALGQGPEFLTYFQNEAQLDKSGLPSDRFFAERPEGSVSTLKIQRTQQEDSAVYLCASSLRQLNSGANVLTFGAGSRLTVL.

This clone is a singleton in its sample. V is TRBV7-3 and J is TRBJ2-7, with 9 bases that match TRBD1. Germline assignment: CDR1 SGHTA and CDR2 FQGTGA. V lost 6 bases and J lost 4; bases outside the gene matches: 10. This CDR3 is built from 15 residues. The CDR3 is CASRLQGACSYEQYF. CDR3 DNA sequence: TGTGCCAGCAGATTACAGGGGGCGTGTTCGTACGAGCAGTACTTC.

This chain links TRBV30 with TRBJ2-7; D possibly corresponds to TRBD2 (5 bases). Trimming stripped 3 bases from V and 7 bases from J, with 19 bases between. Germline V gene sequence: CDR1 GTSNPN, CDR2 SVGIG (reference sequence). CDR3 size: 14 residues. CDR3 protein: CAWSQYRLKREQYF. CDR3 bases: TGTGCCTGGAGCCAATACCGCCTGAAGCGGGAGCAGTACTTC.

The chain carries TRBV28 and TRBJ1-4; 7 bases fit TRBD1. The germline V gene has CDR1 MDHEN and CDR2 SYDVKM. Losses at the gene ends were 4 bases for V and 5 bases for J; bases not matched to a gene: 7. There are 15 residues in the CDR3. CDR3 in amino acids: CASSSSGTENEKLFF. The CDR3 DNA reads TGTGCCAGCAGTTCCTCCGGGACAGAGAATGAAAAACTGTTTTTT.

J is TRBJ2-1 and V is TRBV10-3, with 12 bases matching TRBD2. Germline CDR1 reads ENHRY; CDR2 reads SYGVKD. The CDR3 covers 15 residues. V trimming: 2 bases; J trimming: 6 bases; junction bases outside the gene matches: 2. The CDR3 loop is CAISEGLAGSNEQFF. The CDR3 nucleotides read TGTGCCATCAGTGAGGGACTAGCGGGGTCCAATGAGCAGTTCTTC.

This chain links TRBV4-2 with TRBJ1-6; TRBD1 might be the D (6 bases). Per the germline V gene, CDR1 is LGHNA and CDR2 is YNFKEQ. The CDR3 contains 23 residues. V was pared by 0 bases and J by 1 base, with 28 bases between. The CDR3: CASSQDISTADRWLSSYNSPLHF. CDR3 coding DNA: TGTGCCAGCAGCCAAGATATCTCAACAGCAGACAGGTGGTTGAGTTCCTATAATTCACCCCTCCACTTT.

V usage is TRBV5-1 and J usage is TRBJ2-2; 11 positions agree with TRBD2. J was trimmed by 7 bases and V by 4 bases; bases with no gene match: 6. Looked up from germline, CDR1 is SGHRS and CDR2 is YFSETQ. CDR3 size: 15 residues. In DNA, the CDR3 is TGCGCCAGCAGCATGGACGGGACTAGCGGCGGGGAGCTGTTTTTT. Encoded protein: CASSMDGTSGGELFF.

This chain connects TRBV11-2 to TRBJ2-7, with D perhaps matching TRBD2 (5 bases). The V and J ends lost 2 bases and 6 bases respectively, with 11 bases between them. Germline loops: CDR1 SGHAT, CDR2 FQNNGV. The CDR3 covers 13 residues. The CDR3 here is CASSLWEPSEQYF. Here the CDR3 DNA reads TGTGCCAGCAGCTTATGGGAGCCAAGCGAGCAGTACTTC.

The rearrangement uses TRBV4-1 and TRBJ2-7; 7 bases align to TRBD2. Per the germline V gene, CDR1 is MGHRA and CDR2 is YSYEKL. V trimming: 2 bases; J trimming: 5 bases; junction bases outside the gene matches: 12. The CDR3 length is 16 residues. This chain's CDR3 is CASSQPYREVKNEQYF. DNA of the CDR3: TGCGCCAGCAGCCAACCCTATCGGGAGGTCAAGAACGAGCAGTACTTC.

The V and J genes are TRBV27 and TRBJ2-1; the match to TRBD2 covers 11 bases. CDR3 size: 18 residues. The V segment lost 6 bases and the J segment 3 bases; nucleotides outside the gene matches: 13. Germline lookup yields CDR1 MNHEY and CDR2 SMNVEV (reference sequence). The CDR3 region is CASSLRALAGGVYNEQFF. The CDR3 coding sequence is TGTGCCAGCAGCCTCAGGGCCCTAGCGGGGGGAGTCTACAATGAGCAGTTCTTC.

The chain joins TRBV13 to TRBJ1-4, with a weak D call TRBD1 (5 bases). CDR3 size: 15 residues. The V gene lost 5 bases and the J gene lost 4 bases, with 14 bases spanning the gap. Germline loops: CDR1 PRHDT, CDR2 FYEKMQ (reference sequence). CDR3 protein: CASSPLRGGNEKLFF. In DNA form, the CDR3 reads TGTGCCAGCAGCCCCTTAAGGGGTGGTAATGAAAAACTGTTTTTT. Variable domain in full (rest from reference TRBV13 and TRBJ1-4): AAGVIQSPRHLIKEKRETATLKCYPIPRHDTVYWYQQGPGQDPQFLISFYEKMQSDKGSIPDRFSAQQFSDYHSELNMSSLELGDSALYFCASSPLRGGNEKLFFGSGTQLSVL.

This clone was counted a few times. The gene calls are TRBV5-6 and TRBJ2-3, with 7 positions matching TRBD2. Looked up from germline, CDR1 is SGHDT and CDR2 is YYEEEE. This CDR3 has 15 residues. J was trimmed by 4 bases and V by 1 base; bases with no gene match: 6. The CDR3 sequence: CASSLWGGIADTQYF. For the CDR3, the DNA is TGTGCCAGCAGCTTGTGGGGGGGTATCGCAGATACGCAGTATTTT. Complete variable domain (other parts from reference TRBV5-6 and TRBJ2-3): DAGVTQSPTHLIKTRGQQVTLRCSPKSGHDTVSWYQQALGQGPQFIFQYYEEEERQRGNFPDRFSGHQFPNYSSELNVNALLLGDSALYLCASSLWGGIADTQYFGPGTRLTVL.

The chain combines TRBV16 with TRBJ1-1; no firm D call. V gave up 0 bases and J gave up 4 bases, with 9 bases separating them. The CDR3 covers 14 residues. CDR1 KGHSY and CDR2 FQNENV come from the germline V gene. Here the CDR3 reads CASSQSVESTEAFF. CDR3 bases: TGTGCCAGCAGCCAATCGGTGGAGAGCACTGAAGCTTTCTTT.

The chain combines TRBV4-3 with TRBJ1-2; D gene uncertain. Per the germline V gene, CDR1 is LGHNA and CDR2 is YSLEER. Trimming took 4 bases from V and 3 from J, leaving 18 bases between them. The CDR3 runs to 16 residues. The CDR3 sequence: CASSPRLQEVDYGYTF. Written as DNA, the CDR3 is TGCGCCAGCAGCCCTAGGCTTCAGGAGGTAGACTATGGCTACACCTTC.